The 15 T cell receptor beta chains presented below share a single source sample, sequenced in a study of shared clonotypes between healthy human individuals. The method was immunoSEQ multiplex PCR; TCRdb's version includes in-frame clones alone and lacks a portion of them. Here the sample spans around 700,000 clones, more than 70% being singletons. Sequencing input: memory CD4+ T cells sorted from blood. The subset denotes: CD45RA-negative fraction. These TCRs come from a woman aged 30 to 39 in good health.

The chain employs TRBV7-2 and TRBJ2-7; D remains unclear. Between the trimmed V and J ends, which lost 2 bases and 2 bases, there was a span of 7 bases. Looked up from germline, CDR1 is SGHTA and CDR2 is FQGNSA. This CDR3 has 13 amino acids. The CDR3 DNA follows: TGTGCCAGCAGCTTAATCCAAGCCTACGAGCAGTACTTC. Translating gives CASSLIQAYEQYF.

This clone has at least ten counts. The chain is built from TRBV4-2 and TRBJ2-7; 11 bases agree with TRBD2. This CDR3 is 19 amino acids long. CDR1 is LGHNA and CDR2 is YNFKEQ in the germline V gene. Unmatched junction bases numbered 18, after V lost 4 bases and J lost 4 bases. CDR3 residues: CASSREVAGGPGSLYEQYF. CDR3 nucleotides: TGTGCCAGCAGCCGGGAGGTAGCGGGAGGGCCGGGTTCTCTATACGAGCAGTACTTC.

The genes are TRBV14 and TRBJ2-5, with D perhaps matching TRBD1 (6 bases). Germline assignment: CDR1 SGHDN and CDR2 FVKESK. This CDR3 has 15 residues. Deletions cut 1 base from V and 5 bases from J, with 14 bases between. The CDR3 is CASSQGVTGLETQYF. Here the CDR3 DNA reads TGTGCCAGCAGCCAAGGAGTGACAGGATTGGAGACCCAGTACTTC.

The V call is TRBV7-2, the J call TRBJ2-7, with 9 bases fitting TRBD1. Germline V gene lookup returns CDR1 SGHTA and CDR2 FQGNSA. Trimming took 5 bases from V and 7 from J; bases not matched to a gene: 9. This CDR3 region has 14 residues. The CDR3 DNA sequence: TGTGCCAGCAGCACGCTACAGGGGGCCGGGGAGCAGTACTTC. Protein sequence: CASSTLQGAGEQYF.

As concerns this clone: Other DNA sequences in this specimen translate into the identical CDR3. V is TRBV5-1 and J is TRBJ2-1, with a weak D call TRBD2 (6 bases). The CDR3 loop spans 15 amino acids. Trimming stripped 0 bases from V and 1 base from J, with 8 bases between. CDR1 is SGHRS, CDR2 YFSETQ, per germline. CDR3 amino acids: CASSLAAGSYNEQFF. CDR3 nucleotides: TGCGCCAGCAGCTTGGCGGCGGGATCCTACAATGAGCAGTTCTTC.

The chain carries TRBV27 and TRBJ2-3; D gene ambiguous. CDR3 length equals 16 residues. CDR1 is MNHEY, CDR2 SMNVEV, per germline (reference sequence). V was cut by 8 bases and J by 0 bases, with 18 bases left in between. The CDR3 DNA reads TGTGCCAGCCGCCCCGGAGTAGGGCTTAGCACAGATACGCAGTATTTT. Its protein is CASRPGVGLSTDTQYF.

This clone is a singleton in its sample. The genes are TRBV7-6 and TRBJ1-1; D call uncertain. The CDR3 runs to 14 residues. Deletions cut 3 bases from V and 1 base from J, with 9 bases between. Germline CDR1 is SGHVS and CDR2 is FNYEAQ. CDR3 DNA sequence: TGTGCCAGCAGCTTTCAGGAGAGGAACACTGAAGCTTTCTTT. Protein sequence: CASSFQERNTEAFF.

The genes are TRBV6-1 and TRBJ1-1; possibly TRBD1 for D (6 bases). The CDR3 contains 14 residues. CDR1 is MNHNS and CDR2 is SASEGT in the germline V gene. V lost 1 base and J 1 base, leaving 7 bases between the germline ends. For the CDR3, the DNA is TGTGCCAGCAGTGAAGGGGGGCAGAACACTGAAGCTTTCTTT. The encoded protein is CASSEGGQNTEAFF.

The V and J genes are TRBV14 and TRBJ2-5; D is unresolved. The CDR3 covers 10 residues. CDR1 and CDR2 (germline): SGHDN, FVKESK. The V end lost 0 bases, the J end lost 14 bases, and 7 bases lay between the germline ends. DNA of the CDR3: TGTGCCAGCAGCCAAGATTATGTTTACTTC. It encodes CASSQDYVYF.

In regard to this clone: This CDR3 is also generated by other DNA sequences in the sample. The rearrangement joins TRBV11-2 to TRBJ2-2; D is ambiguous. The CDR3 length is 12 residues. V lost 5 bases, J lost 6 bases, and 7 bases lay in between. Germline V gene sequence: CDR1 SGHAT, CDR2 FQNNGV. The CDR3 DNA follows: TGTGCCAGCAGCAGGAGACCCGGGGAGCTGTTTTTT. The encoded protein is CASSRRPGELFF.

The chain is built from TRBV5-1 and TRBJ2-7; possibly TRBD2 for D (6 bases). Deletions cut 5 bases from V and 3 bases from J, with 18 bases between. The germline gives CDR1 SGHRS, CDR2 YFSETQ. The CDR3 contains 15 residues. CDR3 DNA: TGCGCCAGCAGTTCTCCTACTAGGGGAGGCTACGAGCAGTACTTC. This codes for CASSSPTRGGYEQYF.

This clone came up a few times. At the DNA level, this CDR3 is encoded by other sequences in the same sample as well. The chain combines TRBV5-1 with TRBJ2-3; perhaps TRBD2 as D (6 bases). The germline V and J ends were trimmed by 4 bases and 1 base, with 10 bases remaining between them. The CDR3 extends over 14 amino acids. Per germline, CDR1 SGHRS and CDR2 YFSETQ. The DNA for the CDR3 is TGCGCCAGCAGCCCCCCTAGCGGCACAGATACGCAGTATTTT. Protein sequence: CASSPPSGTDTQYF.

The chain has TRBV4-1 and TRBJ2-4, with TRBD2 matching 11 bases. V lost 6 bases to trimming and J lost 8 bases; unmatched junction nucleotides: 12. Per germline, CDR1 MGHRA and CDR2 YSYEKL. The CDR3 contains 16 residues. The CDR3 reads CASRPLTSGSRDIQYF. DNA for the CDR3: TGCGCCAGCAGACCACTTACTAGCGGGAGTAGGGACATTCAGTACTTC.

The chain joins TRBV27 to TRBJ2-7; 9 bases are shared with TRBD2. Germline V lookup: CDR1 MNHEY, CDR2 SMNVEV (reference sequence). This CDR3 is 15 amino acids long. Trimming cost V 4 bases and J 2 bases; bases outside gene matches: 6. The CDR3 region is CASSSWGGGAYEQYF. CDR3 bases: TGTGCCAGCAGTTCCTGGGGCGGGGGGGCCTACGAGCAGTACTTC.

This rearrangement joins TRBV19 to TRBJ2-6, with a tentative D call TRBD1 (5 bases). Trimming took 1 base from V and 3 from J, leaving 7 bases between them. The germline V gene encodes CDR1 LNHDA and CDR2 SQIVND (reference sequence). CDR3 length equals 15 residues. As DNA, the CDR3 is TGTGCCAGTAGTATAGGTAGGGGTGGGGCCAACGTCCTGACTTTC. Translated: CASSIGRGGANVLTF.